The 20 T cell receptor beta chains listed next were all sequenced from one sample in a study of long-term antiretroviral therapy in people with HIV. Survey level was the resolution at which the v3.0 immunoSEQ assay ran. TCRdb's copy holds only in-frame clones and misses some; the assay was immunoSEQ multiplex PCR. The table records 24,000 or so clones, 75% to 90% of them present only once. The specimen was unsorted PBMCs, collected 2.3 years after starting antiretroviral therapy. Source of these receptors: a man aged 35 to 55 with HIV.

The chain employs TRBV5-5 and TRBJ1-6, with 9 positions matching TRBD1. V trimming: 1 base; J trimming: 9 bases; junction bases outside the gene matches: 8. The CDR3 has 16 amino acids. Germline V CDR1 and CDR2: SGHKS, YYEKEE (reference sequence). CDR3 in amino acids: CASSLSQGAGSSPLHF. In DNA form, the CDR3 reads TGTGCCAGCAGCTTGTCACAGGGGGCAGGGAGTTCACCCCTCCACTTT.

J is TRBJ2-3 and V is TRBV13, with TRBD2 identical over 8 bases. With 9 bases clipped from V and 1 base from J, the junction kept 9 bases outside the gene matches. This CDR3 has 15 residues. Germline loops: CDR1 PRHDT, CDR2 FYEKMQ (reference sequence). In nucleotides, the CDR3 is TGTGCCAGTAAACGGGGGCGGGGGGGCACAGATACGCAGTATTTT. This codes for CASKRGRGGTDTQYF.

This clone was counted between two and nine times. The chain recombines TRBV7-8 with TRBJ1-6; TRBD1 matches 10 bases. The CDR3 loop spans 14 amino acids. With 5 bases clipped from V and 7 bases from J, the junction kept 2 bases outside the gene matches. The V gene's germline CDR1 is SGHVS and CDR2 FQNEAQ. The chain's CDR3 is CASSEDRGNSPLHF. The CDR3 coding sequence is TGTGCCAGCAGCGAGGACAGGGGGAATTCACCCCTCCACTTT.

This clone was seen only a few times. The V gene is TRBV10-3, the J gene TRBJ2-3; weak D call: TRBD1 (5 bases). V lost 7 bases, J lost 3 bases, and 11 bases lay in between. From germline, CDR1 is ENHRY and CDR2 SYGVKD. This CDR3 comprises 13 residues. CDR3 protein: CAITGRATDTQYF. CDR3 sequence (DNA): TGTGCCATCACGGGCAGGGCGACAGATACGCAGTATTTT.

This chain uses TRBV7-6 with TRBJ2-1; 8 bases fit TRBD2. The CDR3 runs to 14 residues. Germline loops: CDR1 SGHVS, CDR2 FNYEAQ. The trim removed 3 bases at V and 9 bases at J, leaving 7 bases unmatched. The CDR3 is CASSFSGNAGEQFF. In nucleotides, the CDR3 is TGTGCCAGCAGCTTTAGCGGGAACGCCGGTGAGCAGTTCTTC.

The gene calls are TRBV15 and TRBJ2-7; a possible D gene is TRBD1 (6 bases). The length of the CDR3 is 16 residues. Germline V gene data show CDR1 as LNHNV and CDR2 as YYDKDF (reference sequence). The V end lost 1 base, the J end lost 0 bases, and 13 bases lay between the germline ends. The CDR3 here is CATSRATGSRSYEQYF. The DNA of the CDR3 is TGTGCCACCAGCAGAGCTACAGGGTCCCGCTCCTACGAGCAGTACTTC.

This chain uses TRBV4-1 with TRBJ2-1; 15 bases match TRBD2. CDR3 length: 19 residues. Germline V gene sequence: CDR1 MGHRA, CDR2 YSYEKL. The junction had 8 bases not matched to a gene; V was cut back by 4 bases and J by 1 base. The CDR3 spells CASSREGLAGGRSYNEQFF. CDR3 coding DNA: TGCGCCAGCAGCCGTGAGGGACTAGCGGGAGGACGTTCCTACAATGAGCAGTTCTTC.

The rearrangement joins TRBV13 to TRBJ2-3; D is unclear. Between the trimmed V and J ends, which lost 2 bases and 5 bases, there was a span of 8 bases. Germline CDR1 reads PRHDT; CDR2 reads FYEKMQ (reference sequence). This CDR3 comprises 13 residues. Written as DNA, the CDR3 is TGTGCCAGCAGCTTAAGTCAAGAAGATACGCAGTATTTT. This codes for CASSLSQEDTQYF.

This clone was seen only once. The V call is TRBV7-8, the J call TRBJ2-7; the match to TRBD1 covers 9 bases. The V and J ends lost 5 bases and 4 bases, in that order; junction bases with no gene match: 6. This CDR3 is 14 amino acids long. In germline, CDR1 is SGHVS, CDR2 FQNEAQ. The CDR3 reads CASSQQGAIYEQYF. CDR3 sequence (DNA): TGTGCCAGCAGCCAACAGGGGGCAATATACGAGCAGTACTTC.

This rearrangement joins TRBV6-6 to TRBJ1-4; D is uncertain. This CDR3 contains 16 residues. Germline CDR1 reads MNHNY; CDR2 reads SVGAGI (reference sequence). V dropped 4 bases and J dropped 0 bases, with 12 bases sitting between them. CDR3 in amino acids: CASSSSDPSTNEKLFF. CDR3 sequence (DNA): TGTGCCAGCAGTTCTTCTGACCCCTCAACTAATGAAAAACTGTTTTTT.

This clone was counted between two and nine times. The rearrangement uses TRBV11-2 and TRBJ2-1, with D possibly TRBD1 on 5 matching bases. The CDR3 covers 15 residues. Germline V gene lookup returns CDR1 SGHAT and CDR2 FQNNGV. V was trimmed by 4 bases and J by 2 bases, leaving 12 bases between them. The CDR3: CASSSQGSTYNEQFF. As DNA, the CDR3 is TGTGCCAGCAGCTCCCAGGGTTCCACCTACAATGAGCAGTTCTTC.

This clone has only one observation. The CDR3 region is CASSLLGGADTQYF. DNA of the CDR3: TGTGCCAGCAGTTTATTAGGGGGAGCAGATACGCAGTATTTT. The genes are TRBV27 and TRBJ2-3, with D tentatively TRBD1 (6 bases). V was shortened by 1 base and J by 4 bases, with 9 bases between the two germline ends. This CDR3 spans 14 amino acids. Germline V gives CDR1 MNHEY, CDR2 SMNVEV (reference sequence).

V gene TRBV11-1 combines with J gene TRBJ1-5; D may be TRBD1 (5 bases). The V gene's germline CDR1 is SGHAT and CDR2 FQDESV (reference sequence). Between the trimmed V and J ends, which lost 3 bases and 3 bases, there was a span of 9 bases. This CDR3 is 14 amino acids long. CDR3 DNA: TGTGCCAGCAGCTTGGGGGAGACCAATCAGCCCCAGCATTTT. This translates into CASSLGETNQPQHF.

The CDR3 loop is CASMKDSTTNTGELFF. CDR3 sequence (DNA): TGTGCCAGCATGAAGGACAGCACTACGAACACCGGGGAGCTGTTTTTT. The chain carries TRBV2 and TRBJ2-2; TRBD1 is a possible D gene (6 bases). The CDR3 spans 16 residues. Germline assignment: CDR1 SNHLY and CDR2 FYNNEI. With 7 bases removed from V and 0 bases from J, the gap between germline ends came to 15 bases.

J is TRBJ2-7 and V is TRBV5-1; D may correspond to TRBD1 or TRBD2 (6 bases each). The CDR3 extends over 15 amino acids. The V gene lost 2 bases and the J gene lost 0 bases, with 12 bases spanning the gap. Germline CDR1 and CDR2: SGHRS and YFSETQ. This CDR3 reads CASSLGGMSSYEQYF. The CDR3 region has the DNA TGCGCCAGCAGCTTAGGGGGGATGAGCTCCTACGAGCAGTACTTC. Complete variable domain (other parts from reference TRBV5-1 and TRBJ2-7): KAGVTQTPRYLIKTRGQQVTLSCSPISGHRSVSWYQQTPGQGLQFLFEYFSETQRNKGNFPGRFSGRQFSNSRSEMNVSTLELGDSALYLCASSLGGMSSYEQYFGPGTRLTVT.

The chain is built from TRBV29-1 and TRBJ2-1; the match to TRBD1 covers 9 bases. Germline lookup yields CDR1 SQVTM and CDR2 ANQGSEA. The CDR3 sequence is 14 residues long. V trimming: 6 bases; J trimming: 8 bases; junction bases outside the gene matches: 11. The CDR3 sequence: CSVGGGTGFDEQFF. The CDR3 DNA reads as TGCAGCGTGGGTGGCGGGACAGGGTTTGATGAGCAGTTCTTC.

The chain recombines TRBV27 with TRBJ1-5; perhaps TRBD1 as D (5 bases). Germline CDR1 is MNHEY and CDR2 is SMNVEV (reference sequence). With 5 bases removed from V and 4 bases from J, the gap between germline ends came to 9 bases. The CDR3 runs 13 residues. CDR3 residues: CASSRQRNQPQHF. The DNA for the CDR3 is TGTGCCAGCAGTAGACAGAGAAATCAGCCCCAGCATTTT.

CDR3 residues: CAWSPPGQGNNYGYTF. The CDR3 DNA follows: TGTGCCTGGAGCCCCCCGGGGCAGGGGAATAACTATGGCTACACCTTC. This chain joins TRBV30 and TRBJ1-2; D perhaps matches TRBD1 (6 bases). Germline V CDR1 and CDR2: GTSNPN, SVGIG (reference sequence). V was pared by 3 bases and J by 1 base, with 18 bases between. The CDR3 totals 16 residues. The whole variable domain, filled in from reference TRBV30 and TRBJ1-2, reads SQTIHQWPATLVQPVGSPLSLECTVEGTSNPNLYWYRQAAGRGLQLLFYSVGIGQISSEVPQNLSASRPQDRQFILSSKKLLLSDSGFYLCAWSPPGQGNNYGYTFGSGTRLTVV.

This clone was recorded only once. The chain uses TRBV6-5 and TRBJ1-2, with 10 bases lining up with TRBD1. After removal of 6 bases from V and 5 bases from J, the junction contained 0 bases not matched to a gene. CDR1 and CDR2 from the germline V gene are MNHEY and SVGAGI. The CDR3 totals 12 residues. The CDR3 sequence: CASRGQGYGYTF. CDR3 nucleotides: TGTGCCAGCAGGGGACAGGGGTATGGCTACACCTTC.

The chain recombines TRBV9 with TRBJ2-2; D possibly corresponds to TRBD1 (6 bases). V was pared by 0 bases and J by 3 bases, with 15 bases between. CDR1 is SGDLS and CDR2 is YYNGEE in the germline V gene. This CDR3 comprises 17 residues. The CDR3 here is CASSVEWDTVYTGELFF. In DNA, the CDR3 is TGTGCCAGCAGCGTAGAATGGGACACAGTGTACACCGGGGAGCTGTTTTTT.